What follows is one T cell receptor beta chain and its context. These data are taken from a study of OX40 agonist ivuxolimab in advanced cancers. TCRdb's copy holds only in-frame clones and misses some; the assay was immunoSEQ multiplex PCR. There are under 65,000 clones in the sample; roughly 90% occur only once, and less than 0.55% lies in the top ten. From germline, CDR1 is SGHAT and CDR2 FQNNGV. V trimming: 5 bases; J trimming: 0 bases; junction bases outside the gene matches: 13. This CDR3 region has 19 residues. The chain carries TRBV11-2 and TRBJ2-2; the match to TRBD2 covers 9 bases. This material consisted of CD4+ or CD8+ T cells sorted from blood, taken in a trial of the OX40 agonist ivuxolimab. The TCR sequence derives from an adult with an advanced solid tumor such as melanoma, head and neck, liver or kidney cancer. The CDR3 spells CASSPRLASGASNTGELFF. CDR3 in DNA: TGTGCCAGCAGCCCCCGTCTGGCTAGCGGGGCCTCGAACACCGGGGAGCTGTTTTTT.